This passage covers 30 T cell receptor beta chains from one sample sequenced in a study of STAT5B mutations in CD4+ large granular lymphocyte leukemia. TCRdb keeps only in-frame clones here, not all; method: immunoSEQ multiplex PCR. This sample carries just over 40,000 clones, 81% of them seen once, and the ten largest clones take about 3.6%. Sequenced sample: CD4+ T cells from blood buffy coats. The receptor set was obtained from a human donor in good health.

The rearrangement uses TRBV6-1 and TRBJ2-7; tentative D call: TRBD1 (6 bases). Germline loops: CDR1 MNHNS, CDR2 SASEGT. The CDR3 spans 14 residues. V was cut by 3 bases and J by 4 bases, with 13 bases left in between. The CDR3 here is CASSDDNREYEQYF. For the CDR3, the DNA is TGTGCCAGCAGTGATGATAACAGGGAATACGAGCAGTACTTC.

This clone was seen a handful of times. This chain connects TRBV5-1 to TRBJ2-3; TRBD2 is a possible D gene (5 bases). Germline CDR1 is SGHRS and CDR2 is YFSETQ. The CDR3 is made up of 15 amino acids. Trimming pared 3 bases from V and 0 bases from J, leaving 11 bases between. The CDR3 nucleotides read TGCGCCAGCAGCTCAGGACTGGCGAGCACAGATACGCAGTATTTT. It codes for CASSSGLASTDTQYF.

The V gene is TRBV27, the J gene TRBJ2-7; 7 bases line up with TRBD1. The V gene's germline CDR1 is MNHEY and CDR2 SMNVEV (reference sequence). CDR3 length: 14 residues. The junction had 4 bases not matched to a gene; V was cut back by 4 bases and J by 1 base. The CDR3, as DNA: TGTGCCAGCAGTTCCTCGACAGGGTCCTACGAGCAGTACTTC. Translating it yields CASSSSTGSYEQYF.

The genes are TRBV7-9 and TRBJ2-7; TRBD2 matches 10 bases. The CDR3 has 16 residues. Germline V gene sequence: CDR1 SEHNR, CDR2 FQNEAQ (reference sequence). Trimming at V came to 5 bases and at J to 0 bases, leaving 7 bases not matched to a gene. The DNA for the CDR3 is TGTGCCAGCAGCGTTGGGACTAGCGTAAACTCCTACGAGCAGTACTTC. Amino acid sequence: CASSVGTSVNSYEQYF.

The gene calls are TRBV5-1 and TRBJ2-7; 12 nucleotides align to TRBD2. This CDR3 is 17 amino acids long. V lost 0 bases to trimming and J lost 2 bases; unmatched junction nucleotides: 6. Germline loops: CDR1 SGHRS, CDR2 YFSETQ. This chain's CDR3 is CASSLGLAGASPYEQYF. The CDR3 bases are TGCGCCAGCAGCTTGGGACTAGCGGGGGCGTCCCCCTACGAGCAGTACTTC.

The CDR3 is CASSMAGGDYGYTF. The CDR3 bases are TGTGCCAGTAGTATGGCAGGGGGGGACTATGGCTACACCTTC. J is TRBJ1-2 and V is TRBV19, with 7 positions matching TRBD1. With V trimmed by 3 bases and J by 3 bases, 4 bases remained unmatched. Per germline, CDR1 LNHDA and CDR2 SQIVND (reference sequence). This CDR3 region has 14 residues.

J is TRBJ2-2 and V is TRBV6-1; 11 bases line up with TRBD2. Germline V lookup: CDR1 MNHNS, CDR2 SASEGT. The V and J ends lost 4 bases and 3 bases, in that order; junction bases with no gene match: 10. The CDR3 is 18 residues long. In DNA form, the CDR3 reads TGTGCCAGCAGTGCGGGACTAGCGGCCGTTTCTTACACCGGGGAGCTGTTTTTT. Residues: CASSAGLAAVSYTGELFF.

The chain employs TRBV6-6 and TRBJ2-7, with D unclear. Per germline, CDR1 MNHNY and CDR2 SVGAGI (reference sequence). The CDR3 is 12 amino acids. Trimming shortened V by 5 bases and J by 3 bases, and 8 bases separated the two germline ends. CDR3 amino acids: CASSDRDYEQYF. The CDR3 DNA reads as TGTGCCAGCAGTGATAGGGACTACGAGCAGTACTTC.

CDR3 residues: CASSRMGVNTEAFF. As DNA, the CDR3 is TGTGCCAGCAGCCGAATGGGGGTGAACACTGAAGCTTTCTTT. The chain combines TRBV7-2 with TRBJ1-1; D may be TRBD1 (5 bases). The CDR3 totals 14 residues. V was cut by 5 bases and J by 0 bases, with 10 bases left in between. Germline CDR1 and CDR2: SGHTA and FQGNSA.

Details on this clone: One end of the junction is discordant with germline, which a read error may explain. The CDR3 sequence: CASILRGGRNTEAFF. As DNA, the CDR3 is TGTGCCAGCATTTTAAGAGGAGGGAGGAACACTGAAGCTTTCTTT. V and J are TRBV28 and TRBJ1-1; no clear D. Germline lookup yields CDR1 MDHEN and CDR2 SYDVKM. This CDR3 region has 15 residues. Combining the CDR3 with reference TRBV28 and TRBJ1-1 gives the whole variable domain DVKVTQSSRYLVKRTGEKVFLECVQDMDHENMFWYRQDPGLGLRLIYFSYDVKMKEKGDIPEGYSVSREKKERFSLILESASTNQTSMYLCASILRGGRNTEAFFGQGTRLTVV.

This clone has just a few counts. The DNA for the CDR3 is TGTGCCAGCAGCCTGACAGGGCCTAACTATGGCTACACCTTC. It encodes CASSLTGPNYGYTF. The chain uses TRBV6-5 and TRBJ1-2; 7 nucleotides align to TRBD1. The CDR3 spans 14 residues. Germline CDR1 MNHEY, CDR2 SVGAGI. Trimming removed 6 bases from V and 0 bases from J; junction bases left unmatched: 4.

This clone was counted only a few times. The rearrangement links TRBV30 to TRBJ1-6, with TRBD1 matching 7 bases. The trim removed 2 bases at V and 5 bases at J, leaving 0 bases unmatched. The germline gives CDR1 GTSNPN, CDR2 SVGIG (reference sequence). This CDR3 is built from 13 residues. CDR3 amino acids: CAWSTGDNSPLHF. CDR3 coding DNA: TGTGCCTGGAGTACAGGGGATAATTCACCCCTCCACTTT.

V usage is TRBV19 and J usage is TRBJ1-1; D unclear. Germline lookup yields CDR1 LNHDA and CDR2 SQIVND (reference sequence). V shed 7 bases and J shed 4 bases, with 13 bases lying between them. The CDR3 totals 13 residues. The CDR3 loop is CASTVWGRTEAFF. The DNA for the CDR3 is TGTGCCAGTACCGTTTGGGGTCGCACTGAAGCTTTCTTT.

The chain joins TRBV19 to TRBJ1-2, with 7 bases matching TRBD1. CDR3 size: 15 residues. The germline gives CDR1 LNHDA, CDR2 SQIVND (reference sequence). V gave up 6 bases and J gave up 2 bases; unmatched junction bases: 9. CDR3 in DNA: TGTGCCAGTAGCCCTGGGCAAGGGGGCAACTATGGCTACACCTTC. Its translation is CASSPGQGGNYGYTF.

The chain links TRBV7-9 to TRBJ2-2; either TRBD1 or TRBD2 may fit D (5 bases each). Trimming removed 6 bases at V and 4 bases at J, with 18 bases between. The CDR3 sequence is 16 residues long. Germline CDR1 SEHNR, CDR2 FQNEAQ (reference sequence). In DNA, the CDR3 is TGTGCCAGCAGGGACATAAGGGGAGATAGCACCGGGGAGCTGTTTTTT. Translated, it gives CASRDIRGDSTGELFF.

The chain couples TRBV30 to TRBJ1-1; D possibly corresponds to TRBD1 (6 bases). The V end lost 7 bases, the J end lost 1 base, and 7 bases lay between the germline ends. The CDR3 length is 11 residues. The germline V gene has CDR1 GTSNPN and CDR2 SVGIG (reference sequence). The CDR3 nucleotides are TGTGCCTTCAGGGGGAACACTGAAGCTTTCTTT. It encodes CAFRGNTEAFF.

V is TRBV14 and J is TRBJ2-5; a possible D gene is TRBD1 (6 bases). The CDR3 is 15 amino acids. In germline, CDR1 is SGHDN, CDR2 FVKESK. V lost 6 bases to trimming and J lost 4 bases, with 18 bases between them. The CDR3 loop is CASRGAAGAGETQYF. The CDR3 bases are TGTGCCAGCAGGGGGGCCGCCGGCGCGGGAGAGACCCAGTACTTC. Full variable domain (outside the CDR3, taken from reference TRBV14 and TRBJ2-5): EAGVTQFPSHSVIEKGQTVTLRCDPISGHDNLYWYRRVMGKEIKFLLHFVKESKQDESGMPNNRFLAERTGGTYSTLKVQPAELEDSGVYFCASRGAAGAGETQYFGPGTRLLVL.

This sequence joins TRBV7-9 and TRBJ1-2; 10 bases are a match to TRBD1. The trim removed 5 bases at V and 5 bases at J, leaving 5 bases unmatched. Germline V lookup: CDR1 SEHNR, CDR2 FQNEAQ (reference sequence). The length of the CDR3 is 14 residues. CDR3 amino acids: CASSPLDRGYGYTF. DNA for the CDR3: TGTGCCAGCAGCCCTTTGGACAGGGGGTATGGCTACACCTTC.

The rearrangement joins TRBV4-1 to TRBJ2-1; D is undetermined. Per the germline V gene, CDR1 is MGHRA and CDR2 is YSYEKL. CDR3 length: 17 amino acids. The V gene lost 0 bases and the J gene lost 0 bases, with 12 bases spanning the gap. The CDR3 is CASSQDPGSISYNEQFF. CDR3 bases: TGCGCCAGCAGCCAAGATCCCGGGTCTATCTCCTACAATGAGCAGTTCTTC.

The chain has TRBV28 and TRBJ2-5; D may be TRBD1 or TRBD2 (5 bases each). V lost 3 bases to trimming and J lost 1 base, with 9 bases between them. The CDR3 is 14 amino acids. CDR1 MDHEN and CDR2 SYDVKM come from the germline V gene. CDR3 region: CASSLGVGQETQYF. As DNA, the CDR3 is TGTGCCAGCAGTTTGGGGGTAGGCCAAGAGACCCAGTACTTC.

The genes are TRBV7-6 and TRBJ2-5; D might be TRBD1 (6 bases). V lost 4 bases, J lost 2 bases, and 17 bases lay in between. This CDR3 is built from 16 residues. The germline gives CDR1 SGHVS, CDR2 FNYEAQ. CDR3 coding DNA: TGTGCCAGCAGCTCATCGGGACAAGGGAAACAAGAGACCCAGTACTTC. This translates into CASSSSGQGKQETQYF.

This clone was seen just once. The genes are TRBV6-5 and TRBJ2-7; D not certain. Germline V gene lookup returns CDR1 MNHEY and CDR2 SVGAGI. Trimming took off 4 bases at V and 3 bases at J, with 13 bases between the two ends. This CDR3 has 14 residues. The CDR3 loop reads CASSSGRNLYEQYF. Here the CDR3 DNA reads TGTGCCAGCAGTTCGGGCAGGAACCTCTACGAGCAGTACTTC.

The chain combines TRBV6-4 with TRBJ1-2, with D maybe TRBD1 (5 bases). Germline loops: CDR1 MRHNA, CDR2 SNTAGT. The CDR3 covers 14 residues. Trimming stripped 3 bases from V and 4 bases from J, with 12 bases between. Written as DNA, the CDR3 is TGTGCCAGCAGTGAATGGCCGGGGGGCTATGGCTACACCTTC. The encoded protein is CASSEWPGGYGYTF.

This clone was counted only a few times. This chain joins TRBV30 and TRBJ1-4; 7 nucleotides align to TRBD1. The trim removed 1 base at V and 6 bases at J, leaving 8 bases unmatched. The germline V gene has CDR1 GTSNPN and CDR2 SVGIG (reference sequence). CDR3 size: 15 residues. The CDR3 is CAWSALDRRDEKLFF. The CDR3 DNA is TGTGCCTGGAGTGCTCTGGACAGGCGGGATGAAAAACTGTTTTTT.

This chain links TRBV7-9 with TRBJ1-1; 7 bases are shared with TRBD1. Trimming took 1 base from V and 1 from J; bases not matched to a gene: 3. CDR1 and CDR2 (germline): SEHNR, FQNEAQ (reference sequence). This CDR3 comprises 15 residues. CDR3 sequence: CASSLVGTANTEAFF. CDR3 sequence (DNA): TGTGCCAGCAGCTTAGTAGGGACAGCGAACACTGAAGCTTTCTTT.

The CDR3 bases are TGTGCCAGCAGTTTTGTCCGTGACAATCAGCCCCAGCATTTT. This codes for CASSFVRDNQPQHF. The chain employs TRBV28 and TRBJ1-5; D is unclear. This CDR3 is built from 14 residues. Trimming stripped 3 bases from V and 3 bases from J, with 9 bases between. The germline gives CDR1 MDHEN, CDR2 SYDVKM.

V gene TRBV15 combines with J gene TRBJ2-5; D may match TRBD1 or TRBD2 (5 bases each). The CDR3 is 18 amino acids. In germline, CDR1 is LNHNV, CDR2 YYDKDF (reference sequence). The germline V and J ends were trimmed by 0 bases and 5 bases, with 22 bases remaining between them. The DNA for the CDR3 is TGTGCCACCAGCAGAGATCTGGGGTTTACGGGACCCAGGGAGACCCAGTACTTC. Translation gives CATSRDLGFTGPRETQYF. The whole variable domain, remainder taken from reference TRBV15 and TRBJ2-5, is DAMVIQNPRYQVTQFGKPVTLSCSQTLNHNVMYWYQQKSSQAPKLLFHYYDKDFNNEADTPDNFQSRRPNTSFCFLDIRSPGLGDTAMYLCATSRDLGFTGPRETQYFGPGTRLLVL.

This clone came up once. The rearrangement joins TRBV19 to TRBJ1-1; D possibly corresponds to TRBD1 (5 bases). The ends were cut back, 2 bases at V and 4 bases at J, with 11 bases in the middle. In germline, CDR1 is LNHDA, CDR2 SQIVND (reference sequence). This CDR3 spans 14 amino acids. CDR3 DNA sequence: TGTGCCAGTAGTATAAGGGGAGATACCACTGAAGCTTTCTTT. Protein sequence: CASSIRGDTTEAFF.

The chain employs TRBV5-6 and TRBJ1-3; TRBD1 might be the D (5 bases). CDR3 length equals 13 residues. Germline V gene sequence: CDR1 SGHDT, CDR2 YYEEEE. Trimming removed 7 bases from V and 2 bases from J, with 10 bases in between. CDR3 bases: TGTGCCAGCGTCTACAGGACTGGAAACACCATATATTTT. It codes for CASVYRTGNTIYF.

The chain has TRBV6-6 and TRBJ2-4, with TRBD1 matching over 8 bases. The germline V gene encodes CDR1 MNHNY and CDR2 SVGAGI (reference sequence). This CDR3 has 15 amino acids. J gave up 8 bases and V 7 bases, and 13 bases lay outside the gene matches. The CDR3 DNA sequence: TGTGCCAGCAAAGAAGCACTCGGACAGGGAGACATTCAGTACTTC. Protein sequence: CASKEALGQGDIQYF.